The 24 T cell receptor beta chains below all came from one sample that was sequenced in a study of cytomegalovirus exposure and HLA in healthy donors. With 60 Vbeta and 13 Jbeta primers, the PCR was carried out. Produced via immunoSEQ multiplex PCR; TCRdb's table is partial and in-frame only. Its table lists roughly 200,000 clones. Specimen: PBMCs. The receptors shown here come from a man aged 30 to 45 in good health and CMV-seronegative.

The chain carries TRBV28 and TRBJ1-2; 12 bases line up with TRBD1. Unmatched junction bases numbered 4, after V lost 5 bases and J lost 3 bases. The CDR3 loop spans 15 amino acids. Germline V gene lookup returns CDR1 MDHEN and CDR2 SYDVKM. CDR3: CASSGTGGADYGYTF. DNA of the CDR3: TGTGCCAGCAGTGGGACAGGGGGCGCAGACTATGGCTACACCTTC.

The chain links TRBV27 to TRBJ1-5; 8 bases are shared with TRBD1. In germline, CDR1 is MNHEY, CDR2 SMNVEV (reference sequence). The V segment lost 3 bases and the J segment 2 bases; nucleotides outside the gene matches: 9. The CDR3 runs to 17 residues. CDR3 in amino acids: CASSFTVQGEGNQPQHF. The CDR3, as DNA: TGTGCCAGCAGTTTTACTGTACAGGGGGAAGGCAATCAGCCCCAGCATTTT.

The rearrangement uses TRBV9 and TRBJ2-5; D perhaps matches TRBD1 (5 bases). The ends were cut back, 3 bases at V and 3 bases at J, with 9 bases in the middle. The germline gives CDR1 SGDLS, CDR2 YYNGEE. This CDR3 contains 13 residues. In nucleotides, the CDR3 is TGTGCCAGCAGCGGCAGGGAAAAAGAGACCCAGTACTTC. It yields the protein CASSGREKETQYF.

V gene TRBV7-9 combines with J gene TRBJ2-3, with D tentatively TRBD2 (7 bases). This CDR3 region has 17 residues. CDR1 is SEHNR, CDR2 FQNEAQ, per germline (reference sequence). V was trimmed by 5 bases and J by 1 base, leaving 19 bases between them. The CDR3 here is CASSPGSAGARTDTQYF. In nucleotides, the CDR3 is TGTGCCAGCAGCCCGGGCAGCGCGGGGGCCCGCACAGATACGCAGTATTTT.

The chain recombines TRBV6-1 with TRBJ2-7; 12 nucleotides agree with TRBD1. Germline CDR1 reads MNHNS; CDR2 reads SASEGT. Germline trimming cut 3 bases from V and 2 bases from J; bases unmatched to any gene: 5. The CDR3 is made up of 16 amino acids. The DNA for the CDR3 is TGTGCCAGCAGTGAGGAGGGACAGGGGGCCACCTACGAGCAGTACTTC. Translated: CASSEEGQGATYEQYF.

V and J are TRBV5-1 and TRBJ1-2; a weak D match, TRBD1 (6 bases). The germline CDR1 and CDR2 sequences are SGHRS and YFSETQ. The CDR3 consists of 15 residues. V lost 3 bases and J 0 bases, leaving 12 bases between the germline ends. CDR3 protein: CASSSPGTPNYGYTF. The CDR3, as DNA: TGCGCCAGCAGCTCCCCCGGGACACCTAACTATGGCTACACCTTC. Drawing the rest from reference TRBV5-1 and TRBJ1-2, the complete variable domain is KAGVTQTPRYLIKTRGQQVTLSCSPISGHRSVSWYQQTPGQGLQFLFEYFSETQRNKGNFPGRFSGRQFSNSRSEMNVSTLELGDSALYLCASSSPGTPNYGYTFGSGTRLTVV.

V and J are TRBV5-6 and TRBJ2-7, with 9 positions matching TRBD1. Per the germline V gene, CDR1 is SGHDT and CDR2 is YYEEEE. The CDR3 is 15 residues long. V lost 4 bases to trimming and J lost 1 base; unmatched junction nucleotides: 6. As DNA, the CDR3 is TGTGCCAGCAGCGTCTCCGGGACAGGGTCCTACGAGCAGTACTTC. Translation: CASSVSGTGSYEQYF.

To note about this clone: Other nucleotide sequences from this sample produce the same CDR3. The gene calls are TRBV19 and TRBJ1-4; TRBD1 aligns across 10 bases. From germline, CDR1 is LNHDA and CDR2 SQIVND (reference sequence). Unmatched junction bases numbered 3, after V lost 5 bases and J lost 6 bases. This CDR3 contains 14 residues. CDR3 DNA sequence: TGTGCCAGTAGTCCCGGGACAGGGGATGAAAAACTGTTTTTT. Amino acids: CASSPGTGDEKLFF. The complete variable domain, with remaining parts taken from reference TRBV19 and TRBJ1-4, reads DGGITQSPKYLFRKEGQNVTLSCEQNLNHDAMYWYRQDPGQGLRLIYYSQIVNDFQKGDIAEGYSVSREKKESFPLTVTSAQKNPTAFYLCASSPGTGDEKLFFGSGTQLSVL.

The chain has TRBV18 and TRBJ1-6, with D possibly matching TRBD1 (6 bases). Per the germline V gene, CDR1 is KGHSH and CDR2 is LQKENI. The CDR3 has 16 residues. Deletions cut 3 bases from V and 6 bases from J, with 15 bases between. CDR3 amino acids: CASSPVSGASNSPLHF. The CDR3 region has the DNA TGTGCCAGCTCACCGGTCTCAGGGGCAAGTAATTCACCCCTCCACTTT.

This sequence joins TRBV6-5 and TRBJ1-2, with no clear D. V lost 10 bases to trimming and J lost 0 bases, with 15 bases between them. The CDR3 spans 14 residues. In germline, CDR1 is MNHEY, CDR2 SVGAGI. CDR3 bases: TGTGCCACCCTGCGGGAGCCCACTAACTATGGCTACACCTTC. Its translation is CATLREPTNYGYTF.

The chain couples TRBV25-1 to TRBJ1-6, with TRBD1 identical over 9 bases. The ends lost 1 base at V and 8 bases at J; junction bases unmatched: 6. This CDR3 is built from 16 residues. The V gene's germline CDR1 is MGHDK and CDR2 SYGVNS. CDR3 DNA: TGTGCCAGCAGTGAATCCCCCAGGACAGGGGATTCACCCCTCCACTTT. This gives the protein CASSESPRTGDSPLHF. Full variable domain (remainder filled in from reference TRBV25-1 and TRBJ1-6): EADIYQTPRYLVIGTGKKITLECSQTMGHDKMYWYQQDPGMELHLIHYSYGVNSTEKGDLSSESTVSRIRTEHFPLTLESARPSHTSQYLCASSESPRTGDSPLHFGNGTRLTVT.

The chain has TRBV6-1 and TRBJ2-2; no clear D gene. The length of the CDR3 is 16 residues. Germline V CDR1 and CDR2: MNHNS, SASEGT. V dropped 2 bases and J dropped 1 base, with 11 bases sitting between them. This CDR3 reads CASSEQEARNTGELFF. The CDR3 DNA follows: TGTGCCAGCAGTGAACAGGAAGCCCGGAACACCGGGGAGCTGTTTTTT.

As to this clone: An end of the junction does not agree with germline; a read error may underlie this. The CDR3 spells CASSHSAGAYNSPLHF. The CDR3 region has the DNA TGTGCCAGCAGTCACTCTGCAGGGGCCTATAATTCACCCCTCCACTTT. The chain combines TRBV6-5 with TRBJ1-6; TRBD1 might be the D (6 bases). This CDR3 contains 16 residues. The V gene's germline CDR1 is MNHEY and CDR2 SVGAGI.

The chain employs TRBV5-1 and TRBJ2-7, with 7 bases lining up with TRBD1. CDR1 and CDR2 (germline): SGHRS, YFSETQ. V shed 7 bases and J 5 bases; nucleotides not matched to a gene: 12. CDR3 length: 14 amino acids. CDR3 sequence reads: CASCIVGGPDEQYF. The CDR3 bases are TGCGCCAGCTGCATTGTAGGGGGCCCCGACGAGCAGTACTTC. The complete variable domain, with remaining parts taken from reference TRBV5-1 and TRBJ2-7, reads KAGVTQTPRYLIKTRGQQVTLSCSPISGHRSVSWYQQTPGQGLQFLFEYFSETQRNKGNFPGRFSGRQFSNSRSEMNVSTLELGDSALYLCASCIVGGPDEQYFGPGTRLTVT.

This rearrangement joins TRBV27 to TRBJ1-2; D may be TRBD1 (5 bases). The CDR3 sequence is 15 residues long. Germline assignment: CDR1 MNHEY and CDR2 SMNVEV (reference sequence). V lost 1 base and J lost 7, with 16 bases in between. For the CDR3, the DNA is TGTGCCAGCAGTTTATTTAGACAGCCTGTGGGTGGCTACACCTTC. This gives the protein CASSLFRQPVGGYTF.

This clone counts as medium-sized by frequency. V usage is TRBV19 and J usage is TRBJ2-3; 7 nucleotides align to TRBD2. Germline V gene lookup returns CDR1 LNHDA and CDR2 SQIVND (reference sequence). This CDR3 region has 15 residues. The trim removed 3 bases at V and 0 bases at J, leaving 3 bases unmatched. The CDR3 reads CASSILAVSTDTQYF. The DNA of the CDR3 is TGTGCCAGTAGTATCCTAGCGGTGAGCACAGATACGCAGTATTTT.

V gene TRBV5-1 combines with J gene TRBJ2-7; TRBD1 matches at 8 bases. CDR1 and CDR2 (germline): SGHRS, YFSETQ. This CDR3 spans 15 amino acids. With 4 bases clipped from V and 2 bases from J, the junction kept 8 bases outside the gene matches. The CDR3 loop reads CASSERTGWAYEQYF. For the CDR3, the DNA is TGCGCCAGCAGCGAACGGACAGGGTGGGCCTACGAGCAGTACTTC.

This chain links TRBV11-3 with TRBJ2-5; the D gene is possibly TRBD2 (6 bases). The CDR3 is 14 amino acids. With 1 base removed from V and 6 bases from J, the gap between germline ends came to 12 bases. CDR1 and CDR2 (germline): SGHNT, YENEEA. The CDR3 DNA sequence: TGTGCCAGCAGCTTAGGGTGGGAGGTAAAGACCCAGTACTTC. Translating it yields CASSLGWEVKTQYF.

The rearrangement links TRBV9 to TRBJ1-1, with 7 bases that match TRBD1. The V and J ends lost 4 bases and 3 bases, in that order; junction bases with no gene match: 9. CDR1 and CDR2 from the germline V gene are SGDLS and YYNGEE. CDR3 length: 15 amino acids. The CDR3 region has the DNA TGTGCCAGCAGCCCACGACAGGGTTTGGACACTGAAGCTTTCTTT. Its protein is CASSPRQGLDTEAFF.

V and J are TRBV5-1 and TRBJ2-5, with 10 bases identical to TRBD2. TRBJ2-7 explains the end of the DNA better; the J call may be wrong. The CDR3 is made up of 17 amino acids. The V gene's germline CDR1 is SGHRS and CDR2 YFSETQ. CDR3 region: CASSRSSGRVLSYEQYF. Written as DNA, the CDR3 is TGCGCCAGCAGCAGGTCTAGCGGGAGAGTACTCTCCTACGAGCAGTACTTC.

The V gene is TRBV12-5, the J gene TRBJ1-4, with 7 bases matching TRBD1. This CDR3 has 22 residues. CDR1 is LGHNT, CDR2 FRNRAP, per germline. The J segment lost 0 bases and the V segment lost 5 bases, leaving 24 bases of the junction unmatched. The CDR3 spells CASGGRQGLLGSRSSTNEKLFF. For the CDR3, the DNA is TGTGCTAGTGGTGGCAGACAGGGTCTCTTGGGTAGCCGATCCTCAACTAATGAAAAACTGTTTTTT.

V and J are TRBV6-6 and TRBJ2-2, with D tentatively TRBD1 (5 bases). The CDR3 covers 14 residues. CDR1 and CDR2 (germline): MNHNY, SVGAGI (reference sequence). Trimming left V 10 bases short and J 5 bases short, with 17 bases between. The CDR3 DNA follows: TGTGCCATCGGTGGACGGACATTTACCGGGGAGCTGTTTTTT. Residues: CAIGGRTFTGELFF.

This chain uses TRBV6-5 with TRBJ1-2, with D perhaps TRBD1 (5 bases). The length of the CDR3 is 13 residues. Per germline, CDR1 MNHEY and CDR2 SVGAGI. The V end lost 2 bases, the J end lost 7 bases, and 11 bases lay between the germline ends. The CDR3 DNA sequence: TGTGCCAGCAGTTACCTTATGCAGGGTGGCTACACCTTC. This encodes CASSYLMQGGYTF.

The rearrangement uses TRBV10-3 and TRBJ1-5, with D perhaps matching TRBD1 (5 bases). Germline V gene lookup returns CDR1 ENHRY and CDR2 SYGVKD. Trimming removed 9 bases at V and 4 bases at J, with 13 bases between. This CDR3 region has 13 residues. The CDR3 coding sequence is TGTGCCATGGGGGGGGTCCCAAATCAGCCCCAGCATTTT. Translated, it gives CAMGGVPNQPQHF.